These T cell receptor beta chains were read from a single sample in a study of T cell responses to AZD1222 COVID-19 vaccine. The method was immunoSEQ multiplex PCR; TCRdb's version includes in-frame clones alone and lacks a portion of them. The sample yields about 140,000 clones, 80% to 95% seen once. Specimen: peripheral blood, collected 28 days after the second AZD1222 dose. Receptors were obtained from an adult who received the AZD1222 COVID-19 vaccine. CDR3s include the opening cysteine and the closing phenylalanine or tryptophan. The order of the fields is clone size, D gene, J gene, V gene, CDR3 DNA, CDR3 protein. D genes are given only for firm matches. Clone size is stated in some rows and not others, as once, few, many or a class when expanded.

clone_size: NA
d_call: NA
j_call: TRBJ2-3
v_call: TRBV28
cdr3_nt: TGTGCCAGCAGTTTGTCTGTGGAGTATATGAGCGGGCCCACAGATACGCAGTATTTT
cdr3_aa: CASSLSVEYMSGPTDTQYF

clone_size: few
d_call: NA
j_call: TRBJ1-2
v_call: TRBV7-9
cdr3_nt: TGTGCCAGCAGCACATCCGGAGGTCGGTATGGCTACACCTTC
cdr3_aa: CASSTSGGRYGYTF

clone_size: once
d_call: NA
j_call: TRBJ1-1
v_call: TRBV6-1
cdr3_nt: TGTGCCAGCAGTGAAGCTGGGACGGGGAGGGAGGCTTTCTTT
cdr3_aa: CASSEAGTGREAFF

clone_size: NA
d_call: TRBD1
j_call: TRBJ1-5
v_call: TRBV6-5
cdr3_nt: TGTGCCAGCAGCCCCGGGACAGGGGGACAGCCCCAGCATTTT
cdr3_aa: CASSPGTGGQPQHF

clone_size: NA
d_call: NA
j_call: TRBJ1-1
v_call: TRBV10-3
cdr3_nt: TGTGCCACGAGCACTACCAACACTGAAGCTTTCTTT
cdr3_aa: CATSTTNTEAFF

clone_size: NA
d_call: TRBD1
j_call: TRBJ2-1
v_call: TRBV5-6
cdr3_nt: TGTGCCAGCAGGGTGGACAGGGGGCCTGACTACAATGAGCAGTTCTTC
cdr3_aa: CASRVDRGPDYNEQFF

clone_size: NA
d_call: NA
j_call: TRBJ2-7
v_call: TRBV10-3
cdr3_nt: TGTGCCATCAGTGGGCCCCCAGCGGCGAACTACGAGCAGTACTTC
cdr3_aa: CAISGPPAANYEQYF

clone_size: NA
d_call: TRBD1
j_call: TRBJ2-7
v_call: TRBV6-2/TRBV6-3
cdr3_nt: TGTGCCAGCAGTTACTCCCGAAGCAGGGGGTTATACGAGCAGTACTTC
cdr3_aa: CASSYSRSRGLYEQYF

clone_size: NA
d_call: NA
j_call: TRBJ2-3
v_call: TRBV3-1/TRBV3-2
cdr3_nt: TGTGCCAGCAGCCTCGCGGGACCCGGCACAGATACGCAGTATTTT
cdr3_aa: CASSLAGPGTDTQYF

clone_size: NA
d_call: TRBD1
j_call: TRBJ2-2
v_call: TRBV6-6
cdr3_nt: TGTGCCAGCAGGACAGGGGTGGGGAACACCGGGGAGCTGTTTTTT
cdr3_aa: CASRTGVGNTGELFF

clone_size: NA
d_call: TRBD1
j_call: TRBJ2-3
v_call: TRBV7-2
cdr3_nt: TGTGCCAGCAGCTTAGGGGACAGGGTACCAGATACGCAGTATTTT
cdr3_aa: CASSLGDRVPDTQYF

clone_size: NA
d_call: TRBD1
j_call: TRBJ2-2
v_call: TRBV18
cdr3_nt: TGTGCCAGCTCACCTCCGACAGGGGGCGGTCGCACCGGGGAGCTGTTTTTT
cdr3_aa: CASSPPTGGGRTGELFF

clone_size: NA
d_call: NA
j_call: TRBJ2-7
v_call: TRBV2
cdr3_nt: TGTGCCAGCAGGGGTAGCAGAGACTACGAGCAGTACTTC
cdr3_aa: CASRGSRDYEQYF

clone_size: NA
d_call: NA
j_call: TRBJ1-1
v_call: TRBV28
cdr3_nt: TGTGCCAGCAGTCAACAGGGTCTCGAAGCTTTCTTT
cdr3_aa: CASSQQGLEAFF

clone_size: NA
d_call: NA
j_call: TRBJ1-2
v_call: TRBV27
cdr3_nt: TGTGCCAGCACCCCCCAGAGGGGGAGCTATGGCTACACCTTC
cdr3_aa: CASTPQRGSYGYTF

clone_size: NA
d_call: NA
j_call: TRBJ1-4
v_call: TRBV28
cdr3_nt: TGTGCCAGCAGGGATTACAGTAATGAAAAACTGTTTTTT
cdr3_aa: CASRDYSNEKLFF

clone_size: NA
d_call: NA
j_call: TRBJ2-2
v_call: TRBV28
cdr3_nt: TGTGCCAGCAGGGCAACTAGCTTAATCGCCGGGGAGCTGTTTTTT
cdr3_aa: CASRATSLIAGELFF

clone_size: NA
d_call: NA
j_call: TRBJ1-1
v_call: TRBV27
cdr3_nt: TGTGCCAGCAGTTTTTGGGGCGGGGACACTGAAGCTTTCTTT
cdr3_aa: CASSFWGGDTEAFF

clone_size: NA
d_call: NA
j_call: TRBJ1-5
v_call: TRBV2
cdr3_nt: TGTGCCAGCAGTGAGGACAGCTATAGCAATCAGCCCCAGCATTTT
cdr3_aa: CASSEDSYSNQPQHF

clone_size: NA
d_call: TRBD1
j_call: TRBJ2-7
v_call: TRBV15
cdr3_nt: TGTGCCACGAGCGGACAGGGCTACGAGCAGTACTTC
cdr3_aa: CATSGQGYEQYF

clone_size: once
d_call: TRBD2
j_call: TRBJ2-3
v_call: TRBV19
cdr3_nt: TGTGCCAGTAGTATAGTAGCGGGGCGCTCCACAGATACGCAGTATTTT
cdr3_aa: CASSIVAGRSTDTQYF

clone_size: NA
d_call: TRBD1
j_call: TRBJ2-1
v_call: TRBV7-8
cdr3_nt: TGTGCCAGCAGCTTTCGCCAGGGGGCAATTGAGCAGTTCTTC
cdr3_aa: CASSFRQGAIEQFF

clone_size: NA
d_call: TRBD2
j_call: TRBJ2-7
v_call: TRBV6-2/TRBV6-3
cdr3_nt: TGTGCCAGCAGTTACGTTAGCGGGAGTGCCTACGAGCAGTACTTC
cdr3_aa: CASSYVSGSAYEQYF

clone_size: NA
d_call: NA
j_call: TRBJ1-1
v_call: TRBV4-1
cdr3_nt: TGCGCCAGCAGCCAAGAAGGGACACCGAGATTTAGCACTGAAGCTTTCTTT
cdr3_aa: CASSQEGTPRFSTEAFF

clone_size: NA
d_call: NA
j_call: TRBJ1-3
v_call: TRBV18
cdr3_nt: TGTGCCAGCTCACCACAAGGAGGGGGATACTCTGGAAACACCATATATTTT
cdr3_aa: CASSPQGGGYSGNTIYF

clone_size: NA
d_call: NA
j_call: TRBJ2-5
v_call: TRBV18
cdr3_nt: TGTGCCAGCTCACGGAGCTATGAGCGGAAAGAGACCCAGTACTTC
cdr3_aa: CASSRSYERKETQYF

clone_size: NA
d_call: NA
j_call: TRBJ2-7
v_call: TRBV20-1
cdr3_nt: TGCAGTGCTAGAGATAAGAACGAGCAGTACTTC
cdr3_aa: CSARDKNEQYF

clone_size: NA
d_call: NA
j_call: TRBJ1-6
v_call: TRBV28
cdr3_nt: TGTGCCAGCAGTTTTAGGACCCCAAATTCACCCCTCCACTTT
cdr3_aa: CASSFRTPNSPLHF

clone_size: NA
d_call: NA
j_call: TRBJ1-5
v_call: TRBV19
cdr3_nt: TGTGCCAGTAGTCGACAAAATAGCAATCAGCCCCAGCATTTT
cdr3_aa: CASSRQNSNQPQHF